At least ten counts were recorded for the clone carrying this T cell receptor beta chain. MiXCR was run by TCRdb on the 5' RACE reads, yielding one entry per CDR3 protein. Among under 200,000 distinct CDR3 sequences, 11% were seen once, and the ten largest hold roughly 28%. This sample is drawn from a study of CD8 T cells in ankylosing spondylitis. Sequencing was performed on blood, either unsorted or a sorted T cell fraction (not recorded which). The sequence was obtained from a male donor with ankylosing spondylitis or in good health (not recorded which).

CDR3 loop: CASSLEFRGSNYGYTF. The CDR3 nucleotides are TGCGCCAGCAGCTTGGAGTTCAGGGGGTCTAACTATGGCTACACCTTC. The chain carries TRBV5-1 and TRBJ1-2; 7 nucleotides line up with TRBD1. The CDR3 runs to 16 residues. Germline CDR1 is SGHRS and CDR2 is YFSETQ. Germline trimming cut 0 bases from V and 0 bases from J; bases unmatched to any gene: 5.